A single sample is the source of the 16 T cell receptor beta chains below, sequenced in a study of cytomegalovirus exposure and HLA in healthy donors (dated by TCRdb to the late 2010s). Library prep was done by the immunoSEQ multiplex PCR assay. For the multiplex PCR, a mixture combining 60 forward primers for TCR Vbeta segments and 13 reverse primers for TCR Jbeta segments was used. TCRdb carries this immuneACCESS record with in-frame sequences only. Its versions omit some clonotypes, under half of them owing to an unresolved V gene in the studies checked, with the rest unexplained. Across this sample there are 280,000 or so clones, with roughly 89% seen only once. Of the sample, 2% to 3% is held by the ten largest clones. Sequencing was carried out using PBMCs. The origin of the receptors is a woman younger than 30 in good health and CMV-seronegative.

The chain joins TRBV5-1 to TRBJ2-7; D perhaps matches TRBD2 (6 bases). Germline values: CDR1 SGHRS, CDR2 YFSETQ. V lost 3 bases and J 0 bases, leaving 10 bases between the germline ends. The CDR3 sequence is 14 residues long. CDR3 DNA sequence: TGCGCCAGCAGCTGGGGGGATAGCTCCTACGAGCAGTACTTC. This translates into CASSWGDSSYEQYF.

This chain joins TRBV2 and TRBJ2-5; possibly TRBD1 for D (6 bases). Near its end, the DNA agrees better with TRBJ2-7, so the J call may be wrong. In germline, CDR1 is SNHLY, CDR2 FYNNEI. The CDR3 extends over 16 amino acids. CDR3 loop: CASSPKFGTNTYEQYF. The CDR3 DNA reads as TGTGCCAGCAGCCCCAAGTTCGGGACAAACACCTACGAGCAGTACTTC.

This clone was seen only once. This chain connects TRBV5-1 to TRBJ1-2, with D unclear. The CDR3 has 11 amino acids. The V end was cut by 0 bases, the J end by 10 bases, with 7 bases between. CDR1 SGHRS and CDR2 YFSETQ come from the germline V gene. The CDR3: CASSLGGPYTF. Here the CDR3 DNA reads TGCGCCAGCAGCTTGGGAGGTCCCTACACCTTC.

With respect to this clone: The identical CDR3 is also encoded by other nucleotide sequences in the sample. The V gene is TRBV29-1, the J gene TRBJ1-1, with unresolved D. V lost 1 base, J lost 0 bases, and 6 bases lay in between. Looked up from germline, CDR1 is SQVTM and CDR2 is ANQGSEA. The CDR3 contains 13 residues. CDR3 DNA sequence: TGCAGCGTTGAAGGCAGGATGAACACTGAAGCTTTCTTT. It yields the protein CSVEGRMNTEAFF.

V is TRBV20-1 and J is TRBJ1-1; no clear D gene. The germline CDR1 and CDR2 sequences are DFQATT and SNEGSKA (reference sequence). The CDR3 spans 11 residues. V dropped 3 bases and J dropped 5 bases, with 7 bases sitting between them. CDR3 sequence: CSASTGTEAFF. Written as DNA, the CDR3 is TGCAGTGCTAGTACGGGGACTGAAGCTTTCTTT.

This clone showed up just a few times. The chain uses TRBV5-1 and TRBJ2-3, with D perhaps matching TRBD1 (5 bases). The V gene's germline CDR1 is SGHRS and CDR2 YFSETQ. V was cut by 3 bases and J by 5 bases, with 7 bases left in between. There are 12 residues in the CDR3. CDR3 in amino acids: CASSSQGDTQYF. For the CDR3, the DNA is TGCGCCAGCAGCTCCCAGGGAGATACGCAGTATTTT.

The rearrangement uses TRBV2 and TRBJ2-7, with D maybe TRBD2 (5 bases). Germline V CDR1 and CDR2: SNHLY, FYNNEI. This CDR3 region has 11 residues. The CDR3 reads CAIWRTYEQYF. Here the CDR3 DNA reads TGTGCTATTTGGAGGACCTACGAGCAGTACTTC.

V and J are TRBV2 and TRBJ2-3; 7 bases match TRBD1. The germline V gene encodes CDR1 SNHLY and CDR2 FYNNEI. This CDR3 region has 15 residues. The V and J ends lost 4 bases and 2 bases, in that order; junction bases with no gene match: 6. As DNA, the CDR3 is TGTGCCAGCAGTGGCCGGGACAGTTACACAGATACGCAGTATTTT. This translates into CASSGRDSYTDTQYF.

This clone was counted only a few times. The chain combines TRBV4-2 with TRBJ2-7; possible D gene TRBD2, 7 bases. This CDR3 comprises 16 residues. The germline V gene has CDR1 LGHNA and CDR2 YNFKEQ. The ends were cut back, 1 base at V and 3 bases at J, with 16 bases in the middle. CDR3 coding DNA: TGTGCCAGCAGCCAAGGAATGTGGGGGGGCCTCTACGAGCAGTACTTC. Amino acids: CASSQGMWGGLYEQYF.

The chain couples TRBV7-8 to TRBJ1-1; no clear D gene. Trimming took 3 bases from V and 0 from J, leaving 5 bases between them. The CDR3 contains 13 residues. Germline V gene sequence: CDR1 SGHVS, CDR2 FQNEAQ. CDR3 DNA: TGTGCCAGCAGCTTTCAGGTGAACACTGAAGCTTTCTTT. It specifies CASSFQVNTEAFF.

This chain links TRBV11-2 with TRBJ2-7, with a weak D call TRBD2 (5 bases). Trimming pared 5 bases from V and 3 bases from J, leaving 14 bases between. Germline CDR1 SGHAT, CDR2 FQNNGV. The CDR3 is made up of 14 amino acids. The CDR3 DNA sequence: TGTGCCAGCAGCCCGGACTGGGCGAACTACGAGCAGTACTTC. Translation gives CASSPDWANYEQYF. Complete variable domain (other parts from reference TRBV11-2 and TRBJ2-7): EAGVAQSPRYKIIEKRQSVAFWCNPISGHATLYWYQQILGQGPKLLIQFQNNGVVDDSQLPKDRFSAERLKGVDSTLKIQPAKLEDSAVYLCASSPDWANYEQYFGPGTRLTVT.

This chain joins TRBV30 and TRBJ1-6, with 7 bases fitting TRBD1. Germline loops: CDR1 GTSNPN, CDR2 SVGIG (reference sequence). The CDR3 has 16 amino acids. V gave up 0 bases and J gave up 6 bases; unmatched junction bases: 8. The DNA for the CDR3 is TGTGCCTGGAGTGTACCAGGGCCAGGGGGTAATTCACCCCTCCACTTT. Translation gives CAWSVPGPGGNSPLHF.

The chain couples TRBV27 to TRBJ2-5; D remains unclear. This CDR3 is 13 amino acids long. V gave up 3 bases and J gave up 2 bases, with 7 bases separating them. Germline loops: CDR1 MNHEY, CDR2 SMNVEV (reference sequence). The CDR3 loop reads CASSFSRQETQYF. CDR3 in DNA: TGTGCCAGCAGTTTTTCCAGGCAAGAGACCCAGTACTTC.

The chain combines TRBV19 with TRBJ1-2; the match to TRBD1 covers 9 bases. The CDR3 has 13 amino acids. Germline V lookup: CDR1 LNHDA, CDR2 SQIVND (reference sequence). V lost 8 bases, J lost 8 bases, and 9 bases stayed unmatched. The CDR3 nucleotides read TGTGCCAGTCGGGACAGGGACCGGATGGGCTACACCTTC. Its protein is CASRDRDRMGYTF. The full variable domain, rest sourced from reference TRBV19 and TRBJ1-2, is DGGITQSPKYLFRKEGQNVTLSCEQNLNHDAMYWYRQDPGQGLRLIYYSQIVNDFQKGDIAEGYSVSREKKESFPLTVTSAQKNPTAFYLCASRDRDRMGYTFGSGTRLTVV.

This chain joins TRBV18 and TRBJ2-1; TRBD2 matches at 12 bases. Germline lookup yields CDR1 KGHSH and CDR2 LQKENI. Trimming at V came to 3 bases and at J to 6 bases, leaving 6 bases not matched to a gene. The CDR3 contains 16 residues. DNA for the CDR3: TGTGCCAGCTCACCGTCTCTAGCGGGGGGGACCAATGAGCAGTTCTTC. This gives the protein CASSPSLAGGTNEQFF.

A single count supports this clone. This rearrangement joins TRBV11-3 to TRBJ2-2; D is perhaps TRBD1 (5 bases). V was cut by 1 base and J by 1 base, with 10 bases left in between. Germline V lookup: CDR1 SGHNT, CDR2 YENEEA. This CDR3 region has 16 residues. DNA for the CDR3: TGTGCCAGCAGCTTAGCCGTACAGGAGAACACCGGGGAGCTGTTTTTT. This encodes CASSLAVQENTGELFF. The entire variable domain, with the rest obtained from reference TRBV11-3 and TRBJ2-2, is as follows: EAGVVQSPRYKIIEKKQPVAFWCNPISGHNTLYWYLQNLGQGPELLIRYENEEAVDDSQLPKDRFSAERLKGVDSTLKIQPAELGDSAVYLCASSLAVQENTGELFFGEGSRLTVL.